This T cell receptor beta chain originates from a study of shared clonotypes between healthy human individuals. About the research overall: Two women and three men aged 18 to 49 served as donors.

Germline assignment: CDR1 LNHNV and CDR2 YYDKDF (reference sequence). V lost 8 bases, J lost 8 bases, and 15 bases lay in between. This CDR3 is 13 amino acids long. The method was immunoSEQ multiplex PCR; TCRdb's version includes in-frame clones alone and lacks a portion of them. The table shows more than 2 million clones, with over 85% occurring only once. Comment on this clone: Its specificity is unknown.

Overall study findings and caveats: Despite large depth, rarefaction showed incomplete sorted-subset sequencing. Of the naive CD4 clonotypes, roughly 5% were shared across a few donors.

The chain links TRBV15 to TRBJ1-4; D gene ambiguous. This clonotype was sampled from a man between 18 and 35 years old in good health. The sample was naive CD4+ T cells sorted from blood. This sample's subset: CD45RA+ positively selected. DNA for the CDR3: TGTGCCACCCTTTCTATTGGTGGGGAAAAACTGTTTTTT. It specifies CATLSIGGEKLFF.